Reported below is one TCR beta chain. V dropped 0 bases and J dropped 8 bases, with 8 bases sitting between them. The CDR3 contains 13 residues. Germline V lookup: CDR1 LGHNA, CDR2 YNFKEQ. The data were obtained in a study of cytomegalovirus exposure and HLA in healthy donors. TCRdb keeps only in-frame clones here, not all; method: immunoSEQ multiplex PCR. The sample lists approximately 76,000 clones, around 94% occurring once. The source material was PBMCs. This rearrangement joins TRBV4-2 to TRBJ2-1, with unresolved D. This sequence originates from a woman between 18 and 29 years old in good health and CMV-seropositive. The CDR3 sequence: CASSQDLRDEQFF. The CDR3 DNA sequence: TGTGCCAGCAGCCAAGATTTGAGAGATGAGCAGTTCTTC.